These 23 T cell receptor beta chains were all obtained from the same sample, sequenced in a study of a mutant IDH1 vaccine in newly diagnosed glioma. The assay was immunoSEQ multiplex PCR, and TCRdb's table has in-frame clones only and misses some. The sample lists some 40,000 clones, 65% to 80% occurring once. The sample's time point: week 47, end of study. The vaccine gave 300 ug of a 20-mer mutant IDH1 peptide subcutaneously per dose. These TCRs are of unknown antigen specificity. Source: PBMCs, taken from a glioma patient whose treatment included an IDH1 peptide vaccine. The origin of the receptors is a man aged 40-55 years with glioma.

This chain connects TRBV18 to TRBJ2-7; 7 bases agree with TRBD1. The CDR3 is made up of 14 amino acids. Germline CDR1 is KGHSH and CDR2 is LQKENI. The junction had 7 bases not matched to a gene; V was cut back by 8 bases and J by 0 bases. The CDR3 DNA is TGTGCCAGCCCTCCTCAGGGGGACTCCTACGAGCAGTACGTC. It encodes CASPPQGDSYEQYV.

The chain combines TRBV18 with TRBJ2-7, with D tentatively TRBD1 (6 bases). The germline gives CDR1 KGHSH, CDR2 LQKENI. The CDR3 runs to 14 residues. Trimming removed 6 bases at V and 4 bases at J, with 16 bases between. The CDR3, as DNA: TGTGCCAGCTCTGAACTGGGGCAGGGGTACGAGCAGTACTTC. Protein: CASSELGQGYEQYF. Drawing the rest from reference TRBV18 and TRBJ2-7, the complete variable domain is NAGVMQNPRHLVRRRGQEARLRCSPMKGHSHVYWYRQLPEEGLKFMVYLQKENIIDESGMPKERFSAEFPKEGPSILRIQQVVRGDSAAYFCASSELGQGYEQYFGPGTRLTVT.

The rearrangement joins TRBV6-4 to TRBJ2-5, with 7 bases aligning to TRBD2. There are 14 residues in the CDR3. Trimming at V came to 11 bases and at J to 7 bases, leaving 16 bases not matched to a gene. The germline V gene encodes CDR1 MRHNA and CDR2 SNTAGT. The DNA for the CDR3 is TGTGCCCGCCCCCCCGTGAGCGGGAAGGGGACCCAGTACTTC. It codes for CARPPVSGKGTQYF.

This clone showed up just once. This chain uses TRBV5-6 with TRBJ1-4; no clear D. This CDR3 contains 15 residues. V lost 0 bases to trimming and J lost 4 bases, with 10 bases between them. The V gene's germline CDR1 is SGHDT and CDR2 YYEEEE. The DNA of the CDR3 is TGTGCCAGCAGCTTGGGAACAGTTGGTAATGAAAAACTGTTTTTT. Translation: CASSLGTVGNEKLFF.

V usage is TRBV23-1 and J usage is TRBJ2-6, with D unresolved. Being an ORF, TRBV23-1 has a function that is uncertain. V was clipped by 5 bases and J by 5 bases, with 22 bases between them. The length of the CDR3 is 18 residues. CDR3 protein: CASSFYNTQQSRANVLTF. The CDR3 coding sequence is TGCGCCAGCAGTTTTTACAATACGCAACAAAGTCGGGCCAACGTCCTGACTTTC.

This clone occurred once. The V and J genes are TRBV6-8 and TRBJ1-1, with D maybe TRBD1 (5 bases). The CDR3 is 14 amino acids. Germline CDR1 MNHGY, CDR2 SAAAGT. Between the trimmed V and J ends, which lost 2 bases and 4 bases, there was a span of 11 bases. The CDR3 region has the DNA TGTGCCAGCAGTTACCTAGGCAGGGCCACTGAAGCTTTCTTT. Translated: CASSYLGRATEAFF.

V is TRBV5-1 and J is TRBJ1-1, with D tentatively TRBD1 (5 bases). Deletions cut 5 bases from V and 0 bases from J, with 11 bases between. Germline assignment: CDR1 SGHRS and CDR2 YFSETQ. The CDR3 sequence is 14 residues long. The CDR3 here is CASRLDSLNTEAFF. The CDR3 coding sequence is TGCGCCAGCAGATTAGACAGCTTGAACACTGAAGCTTTCTTT.

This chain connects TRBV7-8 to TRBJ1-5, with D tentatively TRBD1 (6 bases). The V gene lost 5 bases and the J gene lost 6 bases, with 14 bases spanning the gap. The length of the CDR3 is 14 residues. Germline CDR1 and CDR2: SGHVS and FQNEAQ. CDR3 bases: TGTGCCAGCAGCGTTAGGGGGATTGGTCAGCCCCAGCATTTT. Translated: CASSVRGIGQPQHF.

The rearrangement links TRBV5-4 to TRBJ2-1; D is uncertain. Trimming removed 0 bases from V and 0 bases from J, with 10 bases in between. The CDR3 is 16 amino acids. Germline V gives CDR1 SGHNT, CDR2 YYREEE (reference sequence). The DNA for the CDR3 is TGTGCCAGCAGCTTGGGATCGGCCGGCTCCTACAATGAGCAGTTCTTC. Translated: CASSLGSAGSYNEQFF. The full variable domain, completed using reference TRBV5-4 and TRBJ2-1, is ETGVTQSPTHLIKTRGQQVTLRCSSQSGHNTVSWYQQALGQGPQFIFQYYREEENGRGNFPPRFSGLQFPNYSSELNVNALELDDSALYLCASSLGSAGSYNEQFFGPGTRLTVL.

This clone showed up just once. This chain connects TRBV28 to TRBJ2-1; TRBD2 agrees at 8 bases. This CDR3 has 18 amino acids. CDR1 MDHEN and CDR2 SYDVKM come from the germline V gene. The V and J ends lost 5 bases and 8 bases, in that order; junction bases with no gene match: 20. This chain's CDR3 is CASSRGLPQAGEVDEQFF. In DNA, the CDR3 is TGTGCCAGCAGTCGCGGACTACCACAAGCGGGAGAGGTCGATGAGCAGTTCTTC.

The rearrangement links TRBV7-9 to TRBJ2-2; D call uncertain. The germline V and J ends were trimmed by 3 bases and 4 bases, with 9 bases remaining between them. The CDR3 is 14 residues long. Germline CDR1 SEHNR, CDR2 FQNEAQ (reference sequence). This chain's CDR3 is CASSLEPSTGELFF. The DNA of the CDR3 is TGTGCCAGCAGCTTGGAGCCATCCACCGGGGAGCTGTTTTTT.

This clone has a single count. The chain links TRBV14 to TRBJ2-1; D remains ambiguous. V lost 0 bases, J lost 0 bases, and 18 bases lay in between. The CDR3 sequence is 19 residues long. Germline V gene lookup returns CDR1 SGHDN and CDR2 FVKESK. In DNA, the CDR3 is TGTGCCAGCAGCCAAGACCCCGACGGTCGGAAGAGCTCCTACAATGAGCAGTTCTTC. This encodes CASSQDPDGRKSSYNEQFF.

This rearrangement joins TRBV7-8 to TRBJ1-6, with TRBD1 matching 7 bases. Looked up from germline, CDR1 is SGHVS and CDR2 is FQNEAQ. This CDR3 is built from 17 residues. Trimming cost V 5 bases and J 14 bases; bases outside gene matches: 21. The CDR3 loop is CASSPQGGKWPSGTLHF. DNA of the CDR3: TGTGCCAGCAGCCCCCAGGGGGGAAAGTGGCCCTCCGGGACCCTCCACTTT.

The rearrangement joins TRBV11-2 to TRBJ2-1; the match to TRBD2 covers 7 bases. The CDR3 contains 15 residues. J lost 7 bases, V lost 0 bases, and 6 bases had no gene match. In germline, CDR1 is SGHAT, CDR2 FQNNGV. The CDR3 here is CASSLEGGRRNEQFF. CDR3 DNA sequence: TGTGCCAGCAGCTTAGAAGGCGGGAGAAGGAATGAGCAGTTCTTC.

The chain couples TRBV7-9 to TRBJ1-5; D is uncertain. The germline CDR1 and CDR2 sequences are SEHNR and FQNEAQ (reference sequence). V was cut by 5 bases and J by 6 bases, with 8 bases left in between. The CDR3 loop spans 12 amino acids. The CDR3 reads CASSPGSQPQHF. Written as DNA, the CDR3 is TGTGCCAGCAGCCCCGGTTCTCAGCCCCAGCATTTT.

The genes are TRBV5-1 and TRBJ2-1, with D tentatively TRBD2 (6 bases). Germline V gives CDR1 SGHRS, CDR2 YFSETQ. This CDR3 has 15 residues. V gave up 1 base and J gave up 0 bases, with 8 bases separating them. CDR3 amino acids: CASSLPGDSYNEQFF. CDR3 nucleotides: TGCGCCAGCAGCTTGCCGGGGGACTCCTACAATGAGCAGTTCTTC.

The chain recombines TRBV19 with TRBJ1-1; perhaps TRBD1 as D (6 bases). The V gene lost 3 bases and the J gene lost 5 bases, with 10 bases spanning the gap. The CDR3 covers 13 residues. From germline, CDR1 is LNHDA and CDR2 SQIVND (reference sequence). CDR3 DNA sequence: TGTGCCAGTAGTATCGGCCAGGGGACTGAAGCTTTCTTT. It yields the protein CASSIGQGTEAFF. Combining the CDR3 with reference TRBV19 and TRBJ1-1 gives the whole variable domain DGGITQSPKYLFRKEGQNVTLSCEQNLNHDAMYWYRQDPGQGLRLIYYSQIVNDFQKGDIAEGYSVSREKKESFPLTVTSAQKNPTAFYLCASSIGQGTEAFFGQGTRLTVV.

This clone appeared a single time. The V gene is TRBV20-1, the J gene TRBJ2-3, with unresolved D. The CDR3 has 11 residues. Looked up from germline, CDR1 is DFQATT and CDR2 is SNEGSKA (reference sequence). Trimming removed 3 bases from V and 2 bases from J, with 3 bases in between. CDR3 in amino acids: CSASVTDTQYF. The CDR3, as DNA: TGCAGTGCTAGCGTCACAGATACGCAGTATTTT.

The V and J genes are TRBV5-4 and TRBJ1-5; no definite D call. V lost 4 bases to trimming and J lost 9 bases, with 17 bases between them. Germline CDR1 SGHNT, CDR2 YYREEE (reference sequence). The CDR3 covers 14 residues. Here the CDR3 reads CASSHPGQEGPQHF. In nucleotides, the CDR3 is TGTGCCAGCAGCCATCCGGGCCAGGAGGGGCCCCAGCATTTT. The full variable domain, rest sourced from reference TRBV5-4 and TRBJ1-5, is ETGVTQSPTHLIKTRGQQVTLRCSSQSGHNTVSWYQQALGQGPQFIFQYYREEENGRGNFPPRFSGLQFPNYSSELNVNALELDDSALYLCASSHPGQEGPQHFGDGTRLSIL.

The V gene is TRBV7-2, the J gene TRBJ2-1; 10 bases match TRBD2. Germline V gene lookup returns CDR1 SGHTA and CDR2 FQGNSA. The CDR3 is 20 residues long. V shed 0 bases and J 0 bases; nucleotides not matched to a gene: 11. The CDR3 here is CASSLAYRLAGVSSYNEQFF. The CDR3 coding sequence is TGTGCCAGCAGCTTAGCCTATAGGCTAGCGGGGGTTAGCTCCTACAATGAGCAGTTCTTC.

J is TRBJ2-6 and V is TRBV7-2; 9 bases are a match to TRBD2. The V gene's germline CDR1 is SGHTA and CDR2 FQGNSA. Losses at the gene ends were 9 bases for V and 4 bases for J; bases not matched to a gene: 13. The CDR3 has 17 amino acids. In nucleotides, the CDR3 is TGTGCCAGTTTTTGGCGGGAGGGCATCATGGGGGCCAACGTCCTGACTTTC. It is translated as CASFWREGIMGANVLTF.

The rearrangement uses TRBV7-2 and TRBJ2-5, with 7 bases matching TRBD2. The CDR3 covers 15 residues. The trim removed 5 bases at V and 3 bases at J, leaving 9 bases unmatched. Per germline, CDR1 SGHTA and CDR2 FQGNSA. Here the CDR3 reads CASSGLGNSEETQYF. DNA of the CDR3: TGTGCCAGCAGCGGACTAGGGAACTCGGAAGAGACCCAGTACTTC.

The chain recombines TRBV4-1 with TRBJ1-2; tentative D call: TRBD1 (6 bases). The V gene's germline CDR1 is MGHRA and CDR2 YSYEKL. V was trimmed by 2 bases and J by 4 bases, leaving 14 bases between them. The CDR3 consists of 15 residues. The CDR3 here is CASSQSGASAYGYTF. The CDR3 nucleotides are TGCGCCAGCAGCCAATCGGGGGCGTCGGCCTATGGCTACACCTTC.